This entry lists 18 T cell receptor beta chains sequenced from one sample in a study of control samples from healthy donors and cancer patients. TCRdb's table, derived via immunoSEQ multiplex PCR, lists solely in-frame clones and lacks some. Here the sample spans roughly 130,000 clones, 80% to 95% being singletons. Sequencing was performed on blood. The source is a man in his late teens or twenties in good health.

This clone was found once. The chain joins TRBV12-3 or TRBV12-4 to TRBJ1-2; D gene uncertain. CDR3 length: 13 amino acids. V lost 1 base and J 2 bases, leaving 5 bases between the germline ends. The CDR3 nucleotides are TGTGCCAGCAGTTTAGGCAGAAACTATGGCTACACCTTC. Its protein product is CASSLGRNYGYTF.

The chain employs TRBV21-1 and TRBJ2-1; the table's TRBD1 call for D was not verified on the DNA. TRBV21-1 is a pseudogene locus. The CDR3 extends over 16 amino acids. CDR3 in DNA: TGTGCCAGCAGCAAAGATGCAGGGACAACCTACAATGAGCAGTTCTTC. Amino acid sequence: CASSKDAGTTYNEQFF.

V usage is TRBV6-5 and J usage is TRBJ1-3; D is unresolved. CDR1 is MNHEY and CDR2 is SVGAGI in the germline V gene. Trimming cost V 6 bases and J 2 bases, with 8 bases left between them. The CDR3 sequence is 13 residues long. The CDR3 loop reads CASRFQPGNTIYF. DNA of the CDR3: TGTGCCAGCAGATTTCAACCTGGAAACACCATATATTTT.

Here the CDR3 DNA reads TGTGCCAGCAGGTCCCGGGGGACGAACACCGGGGAGCTGTTTTTT. Protein sequence: CASRSRGTNTGELFF. The chain carries TRBV2 and TRBJ2-2; maybe TRBD2 (6 bases). V lost 6 bases and J 0 bases, leaving 11 bases between the germline ends. Looked up from germline, CDR1 is SNHLY and CDR2 is FYNNEI. CDR3 length: 15 amino acids.

The chain is built from TRBV2 and TRBJ1-1; a weak D match, TRBD1 (6 bases). This CDR3 has 12 residues. The V gene lost 11 bases and the J gene lost 1 base, with 11 bases spanning the gap. Germline-derived CDR1 and CDR2 are SNHLY and FYNNEI. CDR3 in DNA: TGTGCCTGGGGGACACGGAACACTGAAGCTTTCTTT. Amino acid sequence: CAWGTRNTEAFF.

The J gene is TRBJ1-1, the V gene TRBV12-3 or TRBV12-4; D ambiguous. The CDR3 sequence is 13 residues long. The V and J ends lost 8 bases and 3 bases respectively, with 13 bases between them. The CDR3: CASAEIGDTEAFF. CDR3 in DNA: TGTGCCAGCGCAGAGATCGGGGACACTGAAGCTTTCTTT.

The V gene is TRBV19, the J gene TRBJ2-2; no clear D. The length of the CDR3 is 15 residues. Germline-derived CDR1 and CDR2 are LNHDA and SQIVND (reference sequence). Trimming removed 6 bases at V and 0 bases at J, with 11 bases between. The CDR3 is CASSPAPSNTGELFF. CDR3 DNA sequence: TGTGCCAGTAGCCCCGCCCCATCGAACACCGGGGAGCTGTTTTTT.

The gene calls are TRBV6-1 and TRBJ1-1; possibly TRBD1 for D (5 bases). The CDR3 extends over 12 amino acids. The germline V and J ends were trimmed by 1 base and 6 bases, with 6 bases remaining between them. CDR1 is MNHNS and CDR2 is SASEGT in the germline V gene. The CDR3 nucleotides read TGTGCCAGCAGTGAAGGAGGGGCTGAAGCTTTCTTT. This encodes CASSEGGAEAFF.

V usage is TRBV6-4 and J usage is TRBJ2-7; 7 positions match TRBD1. Germline CDR1 is MRHNA and CDR2 is SNTAGT. V gave up 2 bases and J gave up 3 bases; unmatched junction bases: 7. The CDR3 is made up of 15 amino acids. This CDR3 is CASSDQAGGNYEQYF. The CDR3 bases are TGTGCCAGCAGTGACCAGGCAGGGGGAAACTACGAGCAGTACTTC.

The V call is TRBV25-1, the J call TRBJ1-2, with 7 positions matching TRBD1. Trimming at V came to 3 bases and at J to 6 bases, leaving 10 bases not matched to a gene. Germline CDR1 and CDR2: MGHDK and SYGVNS. The length of the CDR3 is 15 residues. The CDR3 coding sequence is TGTGCCAGCAGTGATGGGGCAGGGGGTCGGAATGGCTACACCTTC. It codes for CASSDGAGGRNGYTF.

V usage is TRBV18 and J usage is TRBJ1-1, with D unclear. Trimming removed 4 bases at V and 3 bases at J, with 9 bases between. This CDR3 spans 13 amino acids. Per germline, CDR1 KGHSH and CDR2 LQKENI. The CDR3: CASSLEKDTEAFF. Here the CDR3 DNA reads TGTGCCAGCTCACTCGAGAAAGACACTGAAGCTTTCTTT.

This sequence joins TRBV3-1 (or the pseudogene TRBV3-2) and TRBJ2-7, with D unclear. Deletions cut 4 bases from V and 3 bases from J, with 13 bases between. There are 14 residues in the CDR3. CDR1 and CDR2 (germline): LGHDT, YNNKEL (reference sequence). The CDR3 nucleotides read TGTGCCAGCAGCCTCTCGCACAACCTCTACGAGCAGTACGTC. This gives the protein CASSLSHNLYEQYV.

This clone has only one observation. The chain recombines TRBV28 with TRBJ1-2; D unresolved. V was clipped by 2 bases and J by 2 bases, with 6 bases between them. CDR3 size: 13 residues. Germline CDR1 and CDR2: MDHEN and SYDVKM. The CDR3 bases are TGTGCCAGCAGTTTAACGGACAACTATGGCTACACCTTC. It is translated as CASSLTDNYGYTF.

This clone has just one count. This chain joins TRBV27 and TRBJ2-2; TRBD1 aligns across 7 bases. Germline loops: CDR1 MNHEY, CDR2 SMNVEV (reference sequence). The ends lost 5 bases at V and 4 bases at J; junction bases unmatched: 7. The CDR3 length is 15 residues. CDR3 sequence (DNA): TGTGCCAGCAGTCCCCGGGACAGCGGCACCGGGGAGCTGTTTTTT. Translated: CASSPRDSGTGELFF.

The rearrangement links TRBV28 to TRBJ2-7; no definite D call. The V gene's germline CDR1 is MDHEN and CDR2 SYDVKM. The CDR3 contains 13 residues. The V end was cut by 3 bases, the J end by 3 bases, with 9 bases between. CDR3 loop: CASSFDRYYEQYV. The CDR3 DNA reads TGTGCCAGCAGTTTTGACCGATACTACGAGCAGTACGTC.

This clone showed up just once. V usage is TRBV11-2 and J usage is TRBJ2-1, with D perhaps TRBD2 (5 bases). CDR1 is SGHAT and CDR2 is FQNNGV in the germline V gene. V lost 5 bases to trimming and J lost 0 bases, with 14 bases between them. The CDR3 is 16 residues long. The chain's CDR3 is CASSPSGMSSYNEQFF. In nucleotides, the CDR3 is TGTGCCAGCAGCCCCTCCGGGATGAGCTCCTACAATGAGCAGTTCTTC.

This sequence joins TRBV29-1 and TRBJ2-3; 7 bases agree with TRBD1. Looked up from germline, CDR1 is SQVTM and CDR2 is ANQGSEA. The CDR3 has 12 residues. V lost 7 bases, J lost 5 bases, and 6 bases stayed unmatched. CDR3 DNA: TGCAGCGCGTTAACAGGGGTAGATACGCAGTATTTT. Its translation: CSALTGVDTQYF.

The rearrangement joins TRBV7-2 to TRBJ2-1, with 8 bases that match TRBD1. The junction had 6 bases not matched to a gene; V was cut back by 5 bases and J by 9 bases. This CDR3 region has 13 residues. Germline V gene sequence: CDR1 SGHTA, CDR2 FQGNSA. The CDR3 DNA follows: TGTGCCAGCAGCATCTACAGGGGGATTGAGCAGTTCTTC. Translated: CASSIYRGIEQFF.